The next 32 T cell receptor gamma chains were all read from a single sample in a study of gamma-delta T cells after stem cell transplantation. TCRdb re-analyzed the RT-PCR reads via CATT. The sample shows around 150 gamma-chain clones, 9% to 15% of them seen only once. Sequenced input: gamma-delta T cells. These receptors originate from a human donor. It is not recorded whose cells these are; they may come from a transplant donor.

This clone is labeled as large. A much larger clonotype is one base distant, so this may be a read error. The V call is TRGV9, the J call TRGJ1 or TRGJ2. The germline CDR1 and CDR2 sequences are GITISATS and ISYDGTV (reference sequence). CDR3 length: 13 residues. The CDR3 region has the DNA TGTGCCTCGTGGGAGGGAAATTATTATAAGAAACTCTTT. Its translation: CASWEGNYYKKLF.

V gene TRGV9 combines with J gene TRGJP. The CDR3 loop spans 22 amino acids. Looked up from germline, CDR1 is GITISATS and CDR2 is ISYDGTV (reference sequence). The ends lost 0 bases at V and 7 bases at J; junction bases unmatched: 21. The CDR3 loop is CALWEVQGVQRSRELGKKIKVF. DNA of the CDR3: TGTGCCTTGTGGGAGGTGCAAGGGGTGCAACGGAGCCGGGAGTTGGGCAAAAAAATCAAGGTATTT.

This clone ranks as medium-sized. A far larger clone lies a single base away; this is likely a read error. The same CDR3 arises from other DNA sequences in this sample as well. The rearrangement uses TRGV9 and TRGJP. Germline V CDR1 and CDR2: GITISATS, ISYDGTV (reference sequence). This CDR3 contains 16 residues. The CDR3 DNA reads TGTGCCCTGTGGGAGGCACAAGAGTTGGGCAAAAAAATCAAGGTATTT. It is translated as CALWEAQELGKKIKVF.

This clone is deemed medium-sized. The same CDR3 arises from other DNA sequences in this sample as well. This chain uses TRGV9 with TRGJP. This CDR3 region has 16 residues. CDR1 and CDR2 from the germline V gene are GITISATS and ISYDGTV (reference sequence). Unmatched junction bases numbered 3, after V lost 0 bases and J lost 7 bases. The CDR3 bases are TGTGCCTTGTGGGAGGTGCGGGAGTTGGGCAAAAAAATCAAGGTATTT. Protein product: CALWEVRELGKKIKVF.

This clone qualifies as medium-sized (0.01 to 0.1%). This likely came from a read error, as a far larger clone is one base away. The rearrangement uses TRGV9 and TRGJP. The CDR3 extends over 15 amino acids. Germline assignment: CDR1 GITISATS and CDR2 ISYDGTV (reference sequence). As DNA, the CDR3 is TGTGCCTTGTGGGAGCGAGAGTTGGGCAAAAAAATCGAGGTATTT. Translation gives CALWERELGKKIEVF.

Of note for this clone: A far larger clone differs by one base, so this is likely a read error. At the DNA level, this CDR3 is encoded by other sequences in the same sample as well. DNA of the CDR3: TGTGCCTTGTGGGAGGTGGAAGAGTTGGGCAAAAAAATCAAGGTGTTT. It yields the protein CALWEVEELGKKIKVF. The gene calls are TRGV9 and TRGJP. This CDR3 contains 16 residues. Germline V CDR1 and CDR2: GITISATS, ISYDGTV (reference sequence).

The J gene is TRGJ1 or TRGJ2, the V gene TRGV5. V gave up 8 bases and J gave up 10 bases; unmatched junction bases: 17. The V gene's germline CDR1 is VINAFY and CDR2 YDVSNSKD. This CDR3 region has 13 residues. The CDR3 region has the DNA TGTGCCACCTCGGCGGTCAAAGGTGTCAAGAAACTCTTT. Translation: CATSAVKGVKKLF.

This chain joins TRGV4 and TRGJ1 or TRGJ2. The CDR3 has 13 residues. Trimming took 2 bases from V and 2 from J; bases not matched to a gene: 3. The germline V gene has CDR1 EGSTGY and CDR2 YDSYTSSV. The CDR3 spells CATWDADYYKKLF. CDR3 sequence (DNA): TGTGCCACCTGGGATGCGGATTATTATAAGAAACTCTTT.

Of note for this clone: One end of the junction fails to match germline, which may point to a read error. This sequence joins TRGV3 and TRGJ1 or TRGJ2. CDR3 length: 13 amino acids. The V gene's germline CDR1 is VTNTFY and CDR2 YDVSTARD (reference sequence). The CDR3 protein is CATWDRLYYKKLF. In DNA, the CDR3 is TGCGCCACCTGGGACAGGCTCTATTATAAGAAACTCTTT.

In its sample, this clone ranks as medium-sized (0.01 to 0.1%). A read error is the likely source, as a far larger clone sits one nucleotide away. The chain couples TRGV5 to TRGJ1 or TRGJ2. This CDR3 spans 11 amino acids. The germline gives CDR1 VINAFY, CDR2 YDVSNSKD. The chain's CDR3 is CATWDRNKELF. CDR3 coding DNA: TGTGCCACCTGGGACAGGAATAAGGAACTCTTT.

In this sample, this clone is medium-sized. This likely stems from a read error, as it lies one base from a far larger clone. The chain is built from TRGV2 and TRGJ1 or TRGJ2. Trimming cost V 2 bases and J 3 bases; bases outside gene matches: 10. The CDR3 contains 15 residues. Per the germline V gene, CDR1 is EGSNGY and CDR2 is YDSYNSKV. CDR3 amino acids: CATWDDPRGYYKKLF. The CDR3 nucleotides are TGTGCCACCTGGGACGACCCACGGGGTTATTATAAGAAACTCTTT.

Worth noting for this clone: A much larger clone sits a single nucleotide away, making a read error possible. The J gene is TRGJP, the V gene TRGV9. V dropped 2 bases and J dropped 3; count of bases not matched to a gene: 4. This CDR3 has 17 amino acids. Germline V CDR1 and CDR2: GITISATS, ISYDGTV (reference sequence). The CDR3 here is CALWEASQELGKKIKVF. The CDR3 nucleotides are TGTGCCTTGTGGGAGGCCTCGCAAGAGTTGGGCAAAAAAATCAAGGTATTT.

By share, this clone ranks as medium-sized (0.01 to 0.1%). It is likely a read error: a sequence one base away is far more abundant. The chain uses TRGV9 and TRGJP. CDR1 is GITISATS, CDR2 ISYDGTV, per germline (reference sequence). CDR3 length: 16 amino acids. The CDR3 here is CALWEAQELGKKIRVF. The CDR3 region has the DNA TGTGCCTTGTGGGAGGCACAAGAGTTGGGCAAAAAAATCAGGGTATTT.

The rearrangement joins TRGV9 to TRGJ1 or TRGJ2. Germline V gives CDR1 GITISATS, CDR2 ISYDGTV (reference sequence). The CDR3 spans 13 residues. V shed 2 bases, J shed 7 bases, and the junction held 8 bases outside the gene matches. CDR3 loop: CALWEATLYKKLF. The DNA of the CDR3 is TGTGCCTTGTGGGAGGCGACCCTATATAAGAAACTCTTT.

By share, this clone ranks as medium-sized. Other DNA sequences in the sample encode the same CDR3. The chain carries TRGV9 and TRGJP. Germline CDR1 and CDR2: GITISATS and ISYDGTV (reference sequence). This CDR3 has 17 amino acids. V was clipped by 0 bases and J by 7 bases; unmatched bases: 6. The CDR3 loop reads CALWEVLGELGKKIKVF. DNA for the CDR3: TGTGCCTTGTGGGAGGTGCTGGGCGAGTTGGGCAAAAAAATCAAGGTATTT.

This clone is medium-sized. It differs at one base from a far larger clone, so likely a read error. The sample holds other DNA sequences that translate to the same CDR3. The rearrangement links TRGV2 to TRGJ1 or TRGJ2. Per germline, CDR1 EGSNGY and CDR2 YDSYNSKV. There are 15 residues in the CDR3. The DNA of the CDR3 is TGTGCCACCTGGGACGACCCACAGGGTTATTATAAGAAGCTCTTT. Translating gives CATWDDPQGYYKKLF.

By its share, this clone is hyperexpanded. The sample holds other DNA sequences that translate to the same CDR3. This rearrangement joins TRGV9 to TRGJP. CDR3 length equals 16 residues. Looked up from germline, CDR1 is GITISATS and CDR2 is ISYDGTV (reference sequence). After removal of 0 bases from V and 9 bases from J, the junction contained 5 bases not matched to a gene. DNA for the CDR3: TGTGCCTTGTGGGAGGTGAATGGGTTGGGCAAAAAAATCAAGGTATTT. This encodes CALWEVNGLGKKIKVF.

The V and J genes are TRGV9 and TRGJ1 or TRGJ2. This CDR3 comprises 13 residues. Germline V gene data show CDR1 as GITISATS and CDR2 as ISYDGTV (reference sequence). V was clipped by 3 bases and J by 0 bases; unmatched bases: 2. CDR3 nucleotides: TGTGCCTTGTGGGAGACGAATTATTATAAGAAACTCTTT. This sequence encodes CALWETNYYKKLF.

The table lists this clone with a few counts. V usage is TRGV3 and J usage is TRGJP1. Trimming at V came to 5 bases and at J to 2 bases, leaving 5 bases not matched to a gene. The CDR3 has 14 residues. Germline CDR1 VTNTFY, CDR2 YDVSTARD (reference sequence). The CDR3 DNA sequence: TGTGCCACCTGGGCGAGGACCACTGGTTGGTTCAAGATATTT. Protein sequence: CATWARTTGWFKIF.

By sample share, this clone is medium-sized (0.01 to 0.1%). With only one base between it and a far larger clone, this is likely a read error. This chain joins TRGV9 and TRGJ1 or TRGJ2. CDR3 length: 12 residues. Germline V gene data show CDR1 as GITISATS and CDR2 as ISYDGTV (reference sequence). The CDR3 sequence is CALREGYYKKLF. CDR3 nucleotides: TGTGCCTTGCGGGAGGGATATTATAAGAAACTCTTT.

In its sample, this clone ranks as large. The J gene is TRGJP, the V gene TRGV9. The germline V gene has CDR1 GITISATS and CDR2 ISYDGTV (reference sequence). V trimming: 3 bases; J trimming: 4 bases; junction bases outside the gene matches: 3. The CDR3 is 16 residues long. CDR3 nucleotide sequence: TGTGCCTTGTGGGAGCTACAAGAGTTGGGCAAAAAAATCAAGGTATTT. It translates to CALWELQELGKKIKVF.

Worth noting for this clone: The protein TCRdb gives is from a much larger clone and does not agree with this DNA's translation at residue 5, likely a read error; the protein shown here comes from the DNA. The genes are TRGV9 and TRGJP. Germline V lookup: CDR1 GITISATS, CDR2 ISYDGTV (reference sequence). This CDR3 contains 16 residues. In DNA form, the CDR3 reads TGTGCCTTGTGGGGGGTGGAAGAGTTGGGCAAAAAAATCAAGGTATTT. Residues: CALWGVEELGKKIKVF.

This clone is labeled medium-sized. A far larger clone lies a single base away; this is likely a read error. The sample has other DNA sequences that encode this CDR3 too. J is TRGJ1 or TRGJ2 and V is TRGV9. This CDR3 is 13 amino acids long. The germline gives CDR1 GITISATS, CDR2 ISYDGTV (reference sequence). The CDR3: CALWEGNYYKKLF. The CDR3 DNA follows: TGTGCCCTGTGGGAGGGAAATTATTATAAGAAACTCTTT.

This clone rates as medium-sized. A far bigger clonotype differs at one base, so this is likely a read error. The V call is TRGV9, the J call TRGJP. Germline-derived CDR1 and CDR2 are GITISATS and ISYDGTV (reference sequence). This CDR3 spans 15 amino acids. CDR3 protein: CALWGRELGKKIKVF. CDR3 bases: TGTGCCTTGTGGGGGCGAGAGTTGGGCAAAAAAATCAAGGTATTT.

This clone was counted between two and nine times. V is TRGV9 and J is TRGJP. The trim removed 3 bases at V and 2 bases at J, leaving 1 base unmatched. There are 16 residues in the CDR3. The germline CDR1 and CDR2 sequences are GITISATS and ISYDGTV (reference sequence). The CDR3 coding sequence is TGTGCCTTGTGGGAGCGGCAAGAGTTGGGCAAAAAAATCAAGGTATTT. Amino acids: CALWERQELGKKIKVF.

This clone was counted only a few times. TCRdb's protein for this DNA is that of a much larger clone and differs from the translation at residue 7, likely a read error; the protein shown is the DNA translation. The gene calls are TRGV9 and TRGJ1 or TRGJ2. V gave up 2 bases and J gave up 5 bases; unmatched junction bases: 3. Germline loops: CDR1 GITISATS, CDR2 ISYDGTV (reference sequence). CDR3 length: 12 residues. The CDR3 sequence is CALWEGHYKKLF. The CDR3 region has the DNA TGTGCCTTGTGGGAGGGGCATTATAAGAAACTCTTT.

By share, this clone counts as medium-sized. It is likely a read error: a sequence one base away is far more abundant. This sample also contains other DNA sequences that code for the same CDR3. The gene calls are TRGV9 and TRGJP. CDR1 and CDR2 (germline): GITISATS, ISYDGTV (reference sequence). The CDR3 is 16 amino acids. CDR3 sequence: CALWEVNGLGKKIKVF. The CDR3 nucleotides are TGCGCCTTGTGGGAGGTGAATGGGTTGGGCAAAAAAATCAAGGTATTT.

As for this clone: Additional DNA sequences in this sample encode the identical CDR3. The J gene is TRGJP, the V gene TRGV9. The V and J ends lost 0 bases and 2 bases, in that order; junction bases with no gene match: 1. Germline assignment: CDR1 GITISATS and CDR2 ISYDGTV (reference sequence). The CDR3 spans 17 residues. CDR3 sequence (DNA): TGTGCCTTGTGGGAGGTGAGGCAAGAGTTGGGCAAAAAAATCAAGGTATTT. Its protein is CALWEVRQELGKKIKVF.

This clone is categorized as medium-sized. This likely stems from a read error, as it lies one base from a far larger clone. Different DNA sequences within this sample yield the same CDR3. The DNA of the CDR3 is TGTGCCCTGTGGGAGGTGAATGGGTTGGGCAAAAAAATCAAGGTATTT. Its protein is CALWEVNGLGKKIKVF. The chain recombines TRGV9 with TRGJP. The CDR3 contains 16 residues. Germline V gives CDR1 GITISATS, CDR2 ISYDGTV (reference sequence).

This clone was seen only a few times. The TCRdb record carries a much larger clone's protein, which differs from this DNA's translation at residue 8; a read error is the likely cause, and the protein listed here is the DNA translation. The rearrangement joins TRGV9 to TRGJP. The CDR3 has 16 residues. In germline, CDR1 is GITISATS, CDR2 ISYDGTV (reference sequence). Trimming removed 0 bases from V and 8 bases from J; junction bases left unmatched: 4. The CDR3 DNA sequence: TGTGCCTTGTGGGAGGTGGAGAAGTTGGGCAAAAAAATCAAGGTATTT. Its translation: CALWEVEKLGKKIKVF.

By sample share, this clone is medium-sized. A read error is likely here: a far larger clone is one base away. Other DNA sequences in the same sample also yield this CDR3. The chain employs TRGV9 and TRGJP. The CDR3 runs 16 residues. Per germline, CDR1 GITISATS and CDR2 ISYDGTV (reference sequence). The CDR3 DNA follows: TGCGCCTTGTGGGAGGCACAAGAGTTGGGCAAAAAAATCAAGGTATTT. Translated: CALWEAQELGKKIKVF.

Details on this clone: The amino acid sequence in TCRdb belongs to a much larger clone and departs from this DNA's translation at residue 14, likely a sequencing read error; the sequence shown is translated from the DNA. This sequence joins TRGV9 and TRGJP. The germline gives CDR1 GITISATS, CDR2 ISYDGTV (reference sequence). The CDR3 has 16 amino acids. The DNA for the CDR3 is TGTGCCTTGTGGGAGGTGGAAGAGTTGGGCAAAAAAATCAATGTATTT. Its translation: CALWEVEELGKKINVF.